A single sample gave rise to the 27 T cell receptor beta chains below, sequenced in a study of blood T cells in healthy people across ages (dated by TCRdb to 2014 to 2015). Libraries were built with 5' RACE. Sequencing was performed on an Illumina HiSeq 2500. A second PCR of roughly 7 to 11 cycles was performed with a sample-barcoded 5' primer and a J-beta primer mix. The public sequencing data were trimmed at Q25 with fastp and processed into clonotypes with MiXCR by TCRdb, which kept only in-frame beta chains. Under each unique CDR3 protein, matching rows form one entry showing the most common genes and DNA. In all, the sample holds some 900,000 distinct CDR3 sequences, and about 44% of those were seen once. The ten largest clones capture 13% of the sample. Sequencing input: blood. These receptors all stem from a man in his thirties or forties in good health.

The chain joins TRBV12-3 or TRBV12-4 to TRBJ1-2; 10 bases are shared with TRBD1. The CDR3 runs to 14 residues. V was clipped by 3 bases and J by 5 bases; unmatched bases: 3. The CDR3 nucleotides read TGTGCCAGCAGTTTGACAGGGGGCGCTTATGGCTACACCTTC. This encodes CASSLTGGAYGYTF.

The CDR3 DNA follows: TGCGCCAGCAGCCCGAGTCAGAGGGGACTGAGCTTCTATGGCTACACCTTC. The encoded protein is CASSPSQRGLSFYGYTF. The chain uses TRBV4-3 and TRBJ1-2, with a tentative D call TRBD1 (5 bases). Germline V gives CDR1 LGHNA, CDR2 YSLEER. Between the trimmed V and J ends, which lost 4 bases and 4 bases, there was a span of 22 bases. The CDR3 is 17 residues long.

The table lists this clonotype with a few counts. J is TRBJ2-3 and V is TRBV9; D is unresolved. Trimming took off 1 base at V and 2 bases at J, with 23 bases between the two ends. Germline V gives CDR1 SGDLS, CDR2 YYNGEE. The CDR3 runs 19 residues. CDR3 amino acids: CASSVSFVRLATDTDTQYF. CDR3 sequence (DNA): TGTGCCAGCAGCGTATCATTCGTCCGATTGGCGACTGACACAGATACGCAGTATTTT. Complete variable domain (other parts from reference TRBV9 and TRBJ2-3): DSGVTQTPKHLITATGQRVTLRCSPRSGDLSVYWYQQSLDQGLQFLIQYYNGEERAKGNILERFSAQQFPDLHSELNLSSLELGDSALYFCASSVSFVRLATDTDTQYFGPGTRLTVL.

This clonotype was recorded a few times. This chain links TRBV7-2 with TRBJ2-7; a possible D gene is TRBD2 (6 bases). Germline values: CDR1 SGHTA, CDR2 FQGNSA. The CDR3 is 12 residues long. The V end lost 11 bases, the J end lost 5 bases, and 16 bases lay between the germline ends. The CDR3: CASDNWEDEQYF. CDR3 DNA sequence: TGTGCCTCTGACAACTGGGAGGACGAGCAGTACTTC. Full variable domain (remainder filled in from reference TRBV7-2 and TRBJ2-7): GAGVSQSPSNKVTEKGKDVELRCDPISGHTALYWYRQSLGQGLEFLIYFQGNSAPDKSGLPSDRFSAERTGGSVSTLTIQRTQQEDSAVYLCASDNWEDEQYFGPGTRLTVT.

In the case of this clonotype: Germline is not matched at one junction end, which may reflect a read error. V gene TRBV28 combines with J gene TRBJ1-2; tentative D call: TRBD1 (5 bases). CDR1 is MDHEN, CDR2 SYDVKM, per germline. The CDR3 has 15 amino acids. The CDR3 region has the DNA TGTGCCGGCAGTTTACCCAGAGGGGCAGGCTATGGCTACACCTTC. This codes for CAGSLPRGAGYGYTF.

The chain links TRBV7-3 to TRBJ2-5; 10 bases are a match to TRBD2. The germline V gene has CDR1 SGHTA and CDR2 FQGTGA. The CDR3 totals 15 residues. After removal of 6 bases from V and 5 bases from J, the junction contained 9 bases not matched to a gene. CDR3 sequence (DNA): TGTGCCAGCAGTTCTCGCGGACTAGCGGTGGAGACCCAGTACTTC. This encodes CASSSRGLAVETQYF.

This clonotype was counted at least ten times. The chain uses TRBV27 and TRBJ2-3; D possibly corresponds to TRBD2 (5 bases). From germline, CDR1 is MNHEY and CDR2 SMNVEV (reference sequence). With 1 base removed from V and 8 bases from J, the gap between germline ends came to 13 bases. The CDR3 totals 14 residues. The CDR3 loop reads CASSLWVGNPTQYF. DNA for the CDR3: TGTGCCAGCAGTTTATGGGTCGGGAACCCTACGCAGTATTTT.

This clonotype was counted only a few times. CDR3 nucleotides: TGTGCCAGCAGCCCTGCAGGGTTGGAGACCCAGTACTTC. It specifies CASSPAGLETQYF. The V gene is TRBV7-9, the J gene TRBJ2-4; D might be TRBD1 (5 bases). Matching the DNA end better, TRBJ2-5 makes the J call doubtful. The CDR3 has 13 amino acids. Germline CDR1 and CDR2: SEHNR and FQNEAQ (reference sequence).

The chain employs TRBV10-3 and TRBJ2-2; D not resolved. This CDR3 is built from 14 residues. Trimming cost V 2 bases and J 1 base, with 5 bases left between them. The germline V gene encodes CDR1 ENHRY and CDR2 SYGVKD. The CDR3 nucleotides are TGTGCCATCAGTGAGGGGTTGAACACCGGGGAGCTGTTTTTT. Its translation is CAISEGLNTGELFF.

The chain uses TRBV7-3 and TRBJ1-1; D is ambiguous. V was clipped by 3 bases and J by 1 base, with 9 bases between them. This CDR3 is built from 14 residues. CDR1 is SGHTA, CDR2 FQGTGA, per germline. The CDR3 region is CASSLSQKNTEAFF. The CDR3 DNA sequence: TGTGCCAGCAGCTTGTCACAGAAGAACACTGAAGCTTTCTTT.

There are a few counts of this clonotype. The chain combines TRBV4-3 with TRBJ1-5; D ambiguous. Trimming shortened V by 3 bases and J by 0 bases, and 9 bases separated the two germline ends. The CDR3 loop spans 15 amino acids. The V gene's germline CDR1 is LGHNA and CDR2 YSLEER. In nucleotides, the CDR3 is TGCGCCAGCAGCCAGCGGCTTCTTAGCAATCAGCCCCAGCATTTT. The encoded protein is CASSQRLLSNQPQHF.

This clonotype was seen many times. The chain couples TRBV3-1 to TRBJ2-5, with D unclear. Trimming shortened V by 4 bases and J by 1 base, and 4 bases separated the two germline ends. From germline, CDR1 is LGHDT and CDR2 YNNKEL (reference sequence). This CDR3 region has 12 residues. CDR3 amino acids: CASSPRQETQYF. The CDR3 nucleotides read TGTGCCAGCAGCCCTCGCCAAGAGACCCAGTACTTC.

This chain joins TRBV20-1 and TRBJ2-5; 13 bases align to TRBD2. Trimming cost V 5 bases and J 4 bases; bases outside gene matches: 7. There are 15 residues in the CDR3. Per the germline V gene, CDR1 is DFQATT and CDR2 is SNEGSKA (reference sequence). The CDR3 bases are TGCAGTGCTCTCCGGACTAGCGGGGGTGGAGAGACCCAGTACTTC. Its translation is CSALRTSGGGETQYF.

The chain couples TRBV29-1 to TRBJ2-1; D is unresolved. CDR3 size: 16 residues. Germline loops: CDR1 SQVTM, CDR2 ANQGSEA. With 1 base removed from V and 10 bases from J, the gap between germline ends came to 23 bases. The CDR3 loop is CSVEVVKQESSYEQFF. CDR3 in DNA: TGCAGCGTTGAAGTCGTTAAGCAAGAGTCCTCCTACGAGCAGTTCTTC.

This clonotype was detected a few times. A read error may account for a junction end that differs from germline. The chain recombines TRBV6-1 with TRBJ2-3, with 9 bases fitting TRBD2. The CDR3 covers 16 residues. CDR1 MNHNS and CDR2 SASEGT come from the germline V gene. Here the CDR3 reads CASSQAGTSRTDTQYF. CDR3 coding DNA: TGTGCCAGCAGTCAAGCTGGGACTAGCCGCACAGATACGCAGTATTTT.

This clonotype has more than one count but fewer than ten. V usage is TRBV6-1 and J usage is TRBJ2-7, with TRBD2 identical over 7 bases. V shed 0 bases and J 2 bases; nucleotides not matched to a gene: 7. Germline CDR1 MNHNS, CDR2 SASEGT. There are 16 residues in the CDR3. This CDR3 is CASSEARTSPAYEQYF. The CDR3 coding sequence is TGTGCCAGCAGTGAAGCGAGGACTAGTCCCGCCTACGAGCAGTACTTC.

V and J are TRBV7-9 and TRBJ2-1, with 8 bases aligning to TRBD2. The germline gives CDR1 SEHNR, CDR2 FQNEAQ (reference sequence). This CDR3 spans 17 amino acids. The J segment lost 7 bases and the V segment lost 2 bases, leaving 13 bases of the junction unmatched. CDR3 in DNA: TGTGCCAGCAGCTTACCTCAGGTAGCGGGGTTGAAGAATGAGCAGTTCTTC. Translation: CASSLPQVAGLKNEQFF.

V and J are TRBV9 and TRBJ2-2, with a weak D call TRBD1 (6 bases). Between the trimmed V and J ends, which lost 0 bases and 0 bases, there was a span of 15 bases. The length of the CDR3 is 18 residues. Germline CDR1 SGDLS, CDR2 YYNGEE. CDR3 sequence (DNA): TGTGCCAGCAGCGTAGGCGTTAGGGGGACCGCGAACACCGGGGAGCTGTTTTTT. It codes for CASSVGVRGTANTGELFF.

This chain uses TRBV5-5 with TRBJ1-5; D is ambiguous. V was cut by 1 base and J by 2 bases, with 10 bases left in between. Germline lookup yields CDR1 SGHKS and CDR2 YYEKEE (reference sequence). The CDR3 contains 15 residues. The CDR3 region is CASSLLGPGNQPQHF. Here the CDR3 DNA reads TGTGCCAGCAGCTTGTTAGGCCCGGGCAATCAGCCCCAGCATTTT.

This clonotype was observed at least ten times. The chain recombines TRBV4-3 with TRBJ1-1; 7 bases match TRBD1. Germline V CDR1 and CDR2: LGHNA, YSLEER. V trimming: 4 bases; J trimming: 0 bases; junction bases outside the gene matches: 2. CDR3 size: 14 residues. CDR3 amino acids: CASSRGQVNTEAFF. For the CDR3, the DNA is TGCGCCAGCAGCCGAGGACAGGTGAACACTGAAGCTTTCTTT.

This clonotype was seen a handful of times. V and J are TRBV12-3 or TRBV12-4 and TRBJ2-3, with D perhaps matching TRBD1 (6 bases). This CDR3 spans 11 amino acids. V lost 8 bases to trimming and J lost 6 bases, with 9 bases between them. For the CDR3, the DNA is TGTGCCAGCGGTAGGGGGGATACGCAGTATTTT. This codes for CASGRGDTQYF.

The chain carries TRBV7-3 and TRBJ2-1; D may be TRBD2 (6 bases). Trimming left V 0 bases short and J 4 bases short, with 10 bases between. This CDR3 is built from 15 residues. Per germline, CDR1 SGHTA and CDR2 FQGTGA. CDR3 sequence: CASSLTTSRYNEQFF. The CDR3 coding sequence is TGTGCCAGCAGCTTAACCACTAGCCGATACAATGAGCAGTTCTTC.

The table lists this clonotype with a count of one. The chain couples TRBV6-2 or TRBV6-3 to TRBJ2-1; 8 bases are shared with TRBD1. The CDR3 has 15 amino acids. The trim removed 4 bases at V and 3 bases at J, leaving 5 bases unmatched. The V gene's germline CDR1 is MNHEY and CDR2 SVGEGT. This chain's CDR3 is CASSWSGQDYNEQFF. In DNA form, the CDR3 reads TGTGCCAGCAGTTGGTCGGGACAGGACTACAATGAGCAGTTCTTC.

This clonotype came up a few times. The chain couples TRBV2 to TRBJ1-5, with unresolved D. The CDR3 length is 13 residues. Germline CDR1 is SNHLY and CDR2 is FYNNEI. The germline V and J ends were trimmed by 7 bases and 1 base, with 8 bases remaining between them. The DNA of the CDR3 is TGTGCCAGCAAACTCTTAAGCAATCAGCCCCAGCATTTT. Translation: CASKLLSNQPQHF.

This clonotype was detected a few times. The rearrangement joins TRBV4-3 to TRBJ2-7; D might be TRBD2 (5 bases). This CDR3 is 13 amino acids long. V dropped 4 bases and J dropped 0 bases, with 7 bases sitting between them. Germline loops: CDR1 LGHNA, CDR2 YSLEER. CDR3 sequence reads: CASSPEGSYEQYF. CDR3 nucleotide sequence: TGCGCCAGCAGCCCCGAGGGCTCCTACGAGCAGTACTTC.

This clonotype was detected only once. The chain employs TRBV11-3 and TRBJ2-1; D gene uncertain. Between the trimmed V and J ends, which lost 3 bases and 9 bases, there was a span of 9 bases. The V gene's germline CDR1 is SGHNT and CDR2 YENEEA. This CDR3 region has 12 residues. DNA for the CDR3: TGTGCCAGCAGCTTGAATGGGGTTGAGCAGTTCTTC. Encoded protein: CASSLNGVEQFF. The full variable domain, in which reference TRBV11-3 and TRBJ2-1 provide the parts outside the CDR3, is EAGVVQSPRYKIIEKKQPVAFWCNPISGHNTLYWYLQNLGQGPELLIRYENEEAVDDSQLPKDRFSAERLKGVDSTLKIQPAELGDSAVYLCASSLNGVEQFFGPGTRLTVL.

The chain employs TRBV30 and TRBJ2-5, with D possibly TRBD2 on 5 matching bases. The J call may be wrong; the DNA end is better matched by TRBJ2-7. The CDR3 sequence is 12 residues long. Looked up from germline, CDR1 is GTSNPN and CDR2 is SVGIG (reference sequence). This chain's CDR3 is CAWSIGTYEQYF. CDR3 in DNA: TGTGCCTGGAGTATCGGGACCTACGAGCAGTACTTC.